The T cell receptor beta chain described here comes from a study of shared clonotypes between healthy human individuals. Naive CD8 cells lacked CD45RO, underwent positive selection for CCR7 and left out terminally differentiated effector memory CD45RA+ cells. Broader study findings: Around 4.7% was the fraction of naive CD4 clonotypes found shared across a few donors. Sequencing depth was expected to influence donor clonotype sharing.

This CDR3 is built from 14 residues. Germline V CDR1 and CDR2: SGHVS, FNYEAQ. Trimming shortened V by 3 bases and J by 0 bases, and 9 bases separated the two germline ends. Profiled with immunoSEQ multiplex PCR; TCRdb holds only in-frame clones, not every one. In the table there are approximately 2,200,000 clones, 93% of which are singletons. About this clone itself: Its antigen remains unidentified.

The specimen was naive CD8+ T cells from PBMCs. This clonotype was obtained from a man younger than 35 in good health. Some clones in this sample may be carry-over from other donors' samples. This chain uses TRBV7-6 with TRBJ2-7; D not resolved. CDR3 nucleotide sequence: TGTGCCAGCAGCTTTACAGCGAGCTCCTACGAGCAGTACTTC. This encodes CASSFTASSYEQYF. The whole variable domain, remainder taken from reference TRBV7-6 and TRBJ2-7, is GAGVSQSPRYKVTKRGQDVALRCDPISGHVSLYWYRQALGQGPEFLTYFNYEAQQDKSGLPNDRFSAERPEGSISTLTIQRTEQRDSAMYRCASSFTASSYEQYFGPGTRLTVT.